This T cell receptor beta chain came from a study of OX40 agonist ivuxolimab in advanced cancers. Study overall: Ivuxolimab, an agonistic anti-OX40 (CD134) antibody, was given to patients. The patients received ivuxolimab by intravenous route every 2 weeks at 0.01 to 10 mg/kg. A mean age of about 59 years, range roughly 23 to 85, was recorded, and 70% to 85% were male.

Germline assignment: CDR1 MNHNY and CDR2 SVGAGI (reference sequence). This CDR3 has 14 residues. V shed 11 bases, J shed 1 base, and the junction held 3 bases outside the gene matches. It was autoimmune disease history or systemic immunosuppression that excluded patients. Profiling relied on immunoSEQ multiplex PCR, and the TCRdb table lists in-frame clones only, not all of them. The repertoire holds 35,000 to 40,000 clones, with about four fifths as singletons. This TCR was sampled from an adult with an advanced solid tumor such as melanoma, head and neck, liver or kidney cancer. The sample consisted of CD4+ or CD8+ T cells sorted from blood, taken in a trial of the OX40 agonist ivuxolimab. The V and J genes are TRBV6-6 and TRBJ2-6; 9 bases fit TRBD2. The CDR3 loop reads CAAGGESGANVLTF. In DNA, the CDR3 is TGTGCCGCGGGGGGGGAGTCTGGGGCCAACGTCCTGACTTTC.